This entry lists 30 T cell receptor beta chains sequenced from one sample in a study of blood T cell repertoires in COVID-19. The protocol was immunoSEQ multiplex PCR, while the TCRdb copy is restricted to in-frame clones and leaves out a portion. The table shows about 320,000 clones, with approximately 85% occurring only once. The sequenced material came from peripheral blood. The receptors come from a human donor in a cohort sampled during active COVID-19.

The rearrangement joins TRBV19 to TRBJ2-1, with TRBD2 matching 14 bases. Unmatched junction bases numbered 6, after V lost 8 bases and J lost 3 bases. CDR1 is LNHDA, CDR2 SQIVND, per germline (reference sequence). The CDR3 contains 16 residues. As DNA, the CDR3 is TGTGCCAGTCCGGAGACTAGCGGGGGGGACTACAATGAGCAGTTCTTC. It encodes CASPETSGGDYNEQFF. Full variable domain (outside the CDR3, taken from reference TRBV19 and TRBJ2-1): DGGITQSPKYLFRKEGQNVTLSCEQNLNHDAMYWYRQDPGQGLRLIYYSQIVNDFQKGDIAEGYSVSREKKESFPLTVTSAQKNPTAFYLCASPETSGGDYNEQFFGPGTRLTVL.

The CDR3 DNA sequence: TGTGCCAGCAGCTTAGAGGTCAGGATAACAGAGACCCAGTACTTC. Protein sequence: CASSLEVRITETQYF. The chain joins TRBV7-9 to TRBJ2-5; no reliable D call. The CDR3 is made up of 15 amino acids. V was pared by 1 base and J by 4 bases, with 13 bases between. Looked up from germline, CDR1 is SEHNR and CDR2 is FQNEAQ (reference sequence).

The chain has TRBV7-9 and TRBJ2-7, with D possibly being TRBD1 (6 bases). The CDR3 runs to 14 residues. The V gene's germline CDR1 is SEHNR and CDR2 FQNEAQ (reference sequence). V was cut by 1 base and J by 3 bases, with 10 bases left in between. Here the CDR3 reads CASSLGVRGYEQYF. In nucleotides, the CDR3 is TGTGCCAGCAGCTTAGGGGTCAGGGGCTACGAGCAGTACTTC.

V usage is TRBV15 and J usage is TRBJ2-4; D may be TRBD2 (6 bases). Trimming cost V 4 bases and J 2 bases, with 18 bases left between them. Per germline, CDR1 LNHNV and CDR2 YYDKDF (reference sequence). CDR3 length equals 17 residues. CDR3 coding DNA: TGTGCCACCAGCAACCCAAGGGAAGGGAGGTCCAAAAACATTCAGTACTTC. Translated, it gives CATSNPREGRSKNIQYF.

The V call is TRBV3-1 (or the pseudogene TRBV3-2), the J call TRBJ1-2; D not certain. Germline assignment: CDR1 LGHDT and CDR2 YNNKEL (reference sequence). The V end lost 8 bases, the J end lost 6 bases, and 10 bases lay between the germline ends. The CDR3 length is 11 residues. This CDR3 reads CASHSGDGYTF. DNA of the CDR3: TGTGCCAGCCATTCCGGGGATGGCTACACCTTC.

Concerning this clone: Other DNA sequences in the same sample also yield this CDR3. CDR3 region: CASSDSYNSPLHF. CDR3 coding DNA: TGTGCCAGTAGTGACAGCTATAATTCACCCCTCCACTTT. This chain links TRBV19 with TRBJ1-6, with D perhaps matching TRBD1 (5 bases). Trimming left V 5 bases short and J 3 bases short, with 5 bases between. This CDR3 is built from 13 residues. CDR1 and CDR2 (germline): LNHDA, SQIVND (reference sequence).

CDR3: CASTKPARGFDTEAFF. The CDR3 nucleotides are TGTGCCAGCACTAAACCCGCAAGGGGGTTTGACACTGAAGCTTTCTTT. The V gene is TRBV19, the J gene TRBJ1-1; D might be TRBD1 (6 bases). The CDR3 totals 16 residues. The V gene lost 9 bases and the J gene lost 3 bases, with 23 bases spanning the gap. Germline values: CDR1 LNHDA, CDR2 SQIVND (reference sequence).

This sequence joins TRBV4-1 and TRBJ2-3; 7 positions agree with TRBD2. Trimming cost V 2 bases and J 2 bases; bases outside gene matches: 10. Germline V gives CDR1 MGHRA, CDR2 YSYEKL. This CDR3 comprises 17 residues. CDR3 in DNA: TGCGCCAGCAGCCAAACCCCCTCCAGCGGGGCCACAGATACGCAGTATTTT. Protein sequence: CASSQTPSSGATDTQYF.

CDR3 sequence (DNA): TGTGCCAGCAGACAGGGGCACCAAGAGACCCAGTACTTC. The encoded protein is CASRQGHQETQYF. This sequence joins TRBV7-2 and TRBJ2-5, with 7 nucleotides matching TRBD1. The CDR3 has 13 amino acids. V lost 6 bases to trimming and J lost 0 bases; unmatched junction nucleotides: 1. The germline CDR1 and CDR2 sequences are SGHTA and FQGNSA.

In its sample, this clone was seen a few times. This chain joins TRBV14 and TRBJ1-1; perhaps TRBD1 as D (6 bases). V gave up 0 bases and J gave up 5 bases, with 16 bases separating them. Germline V gene lookup returns CDR1 SGHDN and CDR2 FVKESK. CDR3 length: 16 amino acids. CDR3 coding DNA: TGTGCCAGCAGCCAAGATCTGGGGGGGGCGTGGACTGAAGCTTTCTTT. Translation gives CASSQDLGGAWTEAFF.

The rearrangement joins TRBV7-8 to TRBJ1-5; 9 bases are a match to TRBD1. V shed 4 bases and J 7 bases; nucleotides not matched to a gene: 14. The CDR3 runs to 17 residues. CDR1 SGHVS and CDR2 FQNEAQ come from the germline V gene. The DNA for the CDR3 is TGTGCCAGCAGCTCCCGCGGGGACAGGGAGCGGAACCAGCCCCAGCATTTT. This encodes CASSSRGDRERNQPQHF.

The chain carries TRBV19 and TRBJ1-2, with TRBD1 matching over 11 bases. The V gene end was trimmed by 4 bases and the J gene end by 8 bases; junction bases not matched to a gene: 0. There are 12 residues in the CDR3. The germline gives CDR1 LNHDA, CDR2 SQIVND (reference sequence). CDR3 nucleotides: TGTGCCAGTAGTAGGACAGGGGGCGGCTACACCTTC. This codes for CASSRTGGGYTF. Based on the CDR3 plus reference TRBV19 and TRBJ1-2, the full variable domain is DGGITQSPKYLFRKEGQNVTLSCEQNLNHDAMYWYRQDPGQGLRLIYYSQIVNDFQKGDIAEGYSVSREKKESFPLTVTSAQKNPTAFYLCASSRTGGGYTFGSGTRLTVV.

This clone appeared once. This chain connects TRBV5-6 to TRBJ1-2, with D possibly being TRBD1 (6 bases). The CDR3 is made up of 15 amino acids. The V end lost 4 bases, the J end lost 3 bases, and 16 bases lay between the germline ends. Germline V gene lookup returns CDR1 SGHDT and CDR2 YYEEEE. The CDR3 DNA follows: TGTGCCAGCAGCGGCCGGGACAAGGGGGACTATGGCTACACCTTC. Translating gives CASSGRDKGDYGYTF.

This chain connects TRBV12-2 to TRBJ1-1; the D call in the table, TRBD1, was not verified against the DNA. TRBV12-2 is a recognized pseudogene. CDR3 length: 16 amino acids. CDR3 sequence reads: CASRLGRDRGKTEAFF. Here the CDR3 DNA reads TGTGCAAGTCGCTTAGGTCGGGACAGGGGAAAAACTGAAGCTTTCTTT.

This clone was found a few times. The J gene is TRBJ1-3, the V gene TRBV7-3; possibly TRBD1 for D (5 bases). The length of the CDR3 is 16 residues. V was trimmed by 1 base and J by 0 bases, leaving 10 bases between them. Germline V gene data show CDR1 as SGHTA and CDR2 as FQGTGA. CDR3 bases: TGTGCCAGCAGCTTAAACCAGGGAAGCTCTGGAAACACCATATATTTT. Amino acids: CASSLNQGSSGNTIYF. Using reference TRBV7-3 and TRBJ1-3 for the parts outside the CDR3, the full variable domain is GAGVSQTPSNKVTEKGKYVELRCDPISGHTALYWYRQSLGQGPEFLIYFQGTGAADDSGLPNDRFFAVRPEGSVSTLKIQRTERGDSAVYLCASSLNQGSSGNTIYFGEGSWLTVV.

The chain joins TRBV24-1 to TRBJ1-2; 11 bases line up with TRBD1. CDR1 is KGHDR and CDR2 is SFDVKD in the germline V gene. V lost 2 bases, J lost 5 bases, and 6 bases stayed unmatched. The length of the CDR3 is 16 residues. CDR3 bases: TGTGCCACCAGTGATTCAACCGGGACAGGGGGATATGGCTACACCTTC. As protein: CATSDSTGTGGYGYTF.

The chain couples TRBV19 to TRBJ2-3; 10 bases are a match to TRBD1. The CDR3 spans 15 residues. Germline lookup yields CDR1 LNHDA and CDR2 SQIVND (reference sequence). V was clipped by 9 bases and J by 11 bases; unmatched bases: 17. CDR3 in amino acids: CASHRTGGSPGGQYF. The CDR3 nucleotides are TGTGCCAGCCATCGGACAGGGGGAAGCCCCGGCGGGCAGTATTTT.

J is TRBJ1-1 and V is TRBV4-1, with D possibly TRBD1 on 5 matching bases. Germline V lookup: CDR1 MGHRA, CDR2 YSYEKL. This CDR3 has 16 residues. The germline V and J ends were trimmed by 1 base and 5 bases, with 17 bases remaining between them. The DNA of the CDR3 is TGCGCCAGCAGCCAAGCAATAAGTGGGAGGGGAACTGAAGCTTTCTTT. Translated, it gives CASSQAISGRGTEAFF.

In its sample, this clone was seen a few times. The chain combines TRBV9 with TRBJ2-7, with 10 bases matching TRBD1. The junction had 4 bases not matched to a gene; V was cut back by 4 bases and J by 6 bases. This CDR3 has 13 amino acids. CDR1 is SGDLS and CDR2 is YYNGEE in the germline V gene. The CDR3 reads CASSPRDRGEQYF. The CDR3 DNA sequence: TGTGCCAGCAGCCCCCGGGACAGGGGCGAGCAGTACTTC. The whole variable domain, remainder taken from reference TRBV9 and TRBJ2-7, is DSGVTQTPKHLITATGQRVTLRCSPRSGDLSVYWYQQSLDQGLQFLIQYYNGEERAKGNILERFSAQQFPDLHSELNLSSLELGDSALYFCASSPRDRGEQYFGPGTRLTVT.

This sequence joins TRBV6-5 and TRBJ1-2; TRBD1 agrees at 7 bases. Trimming took 1 base from V and 1 from J; bases not matched to a gene: 3. This CDR3 has 15 amino acids. The germline V gene encodes CDR1 MNHEY and CDR2 SVGAGI. The CDR3 sequence is CASSYLGQNNYGYTF. The CDR3 DNA is TGTGCCAGCAGTTACTTGGGACAGAATAACTATGGCTACACCTTC.

The CDR3 sequence is CASSAETGLGNQPQHF. In DNA form, the CDR3 reads TGTGCCAGTAGTGCAGAGACAGGGTTGGGCAATCAGCCCCAGCATTTT. This chain connects TRBV19 to TRBJ1-5; 7 nucleotides align to TRBD1. Trimming at V came to 5 bases and at J to 2 bases, leaving 9 bases not matched to a gene. This CDR3 contains 16 residues. The germline CDR1 and CDR2 sequences are LNHDA and SQIVND (reference sequence).

The rearrangement joins TRBV5-4 to TRBJ2-7, with a weak D call TRBD2 (6 bases). V lost 4 bases, J lost 6 bases, and 14 bases lay in between. From germline, CDR1 is SGHNT and CDR2 YYREEE (reference sequence). The CDR3 contains 13 residues. CDR3 protein: CASSGGESGEQYF. The CDR3 DNA reads as TGTGCCAGCAGCGGAGGGGAGTCGGGCGAGCAGTACTTC. Combining the CDR3 with reference TRBV5-4 and TRBJ2-7 gives the whole variable domain ETGVTQSPTHLIKTRGQQVTLRCSSQSGHNTVSWYQQALGQGPQFIFQYYREEENGRGNFPPRFSGLQFPNYSSELNVNALELDDSALYLCASSGGESGEQYFGPGTRLTVT.

J is TRBJ2-1 and V is TRBV4-1, with D possibly TRBD1 on 6 matching bases. Trimming shortened V by 3 bases and J by 6 bases, and 12 bases separated the two germline ends. Germline loops: CDR1 MGHRA, CDR2 YSYEKL. The CDR3 sequence is 14 residues long. CDR3 nucleotides: TGCGCCAGCAGCCACAGGGGAATAGGCAATGAGCAGTTCTTC. Encoded protein: CASSHRGIGNEQFF.

This clone has more than one count but fewer than ten. The rearrangement joins TRBV25-1 to TRBJ1-1, with a weak D call TRBD1 (5 bases). Germline values: CDR1 MGHDK, CDR2 SYGVNS. The CDR3 consists of 13 residues. CDR3 residues: CAVGSQGDTEAFF. The CDR3 nucleotides read TGTGCTGTTGGTAGTCAGGGCGACACTGAAGCTTTCTTT. Variable domain in full (rest from reference TRBV25-1 and TRBJ1-1): EADIYQTPRYLVIGTGKKITLECSQTMGHDKMYWYQQDPGMELHLIHYSYGVNSTEKGDLSSESTVSRIRTEHFPLTLESARPSHTSQYLCAVGSQGDTEAFFGQGTRLTVV.

CDR3 in amino acids: CAIAGTKGSSEQFF. For the CDR3, the DNA is TGTGCCATCGCCGGGACTAAGGGATCTTCTGAGCAGTTCTTC. The chain links TRBV3-1 (or the pseudogene TRBV3-2) to TRBJ2-1, with 7 bases matching TRBD2. In germline, CDR1 is LGHDT, CDR2 YNNKEL (reference sequence). This CDR3 has 14 residues. The V and J ends lost 10 bases and 9 bases, in that order; junction bases with no gene match: 15.

The chain carries TRBV7-9 and TRBJ1-2, with D possibly TRBD1 on 6 matching bases. Trimming shortened V by 1 base and J by 4 bases, and 13 bases separated the two germline ends. Germline CDR1 is SEHNR and CDR2 is FQNEAQ (reference sequence). The CDR3 is 15 amino acids. CDR3 region: CASSLDYQGRYGYTF. CDR3 in DNA: TGTGCCAGCAGCTTAGATTATCAGGGGCGCTATGGCTACACCTTC.

The chain couples TRBV2 to TRBJ1-3; D uncertain. The V end lost 8 bases, the J end lost 1 base, and 3 bases lay between the germline ends. CDR3 size: 11 residues. Germline V gives CDR1 SNHLY, CDR2 FYNNEI. CDR3 in amino acids: CASVSGNTIYF. Written as DNA, the CDR3 is TGTGCCAGCGTATCTGGAAACACCATATATTTT.

The chain has TRBV5-1 and TRBJ1-4; 7 bases align to TRBD1. After removal of 7 bases from V and 5 bases from J, the junction contained 20 bases not matched to a gene. The CDR3 contains 18 residues. Germline V gives CDR1 SGHRS, CDR2 YFSETQ. CDR3 nucleotides: TGCGCCAGCGCAGTCGAAGGGACAGCGACGGGTCGGAATGAAAAACTGTTTTTT. This sequence encodes CASAVEGTATGRNEKLFF. The variable domain in full, completed from reference TRBV5-1 and TRBJ1-4, reads KAGVTQTPRYLIKTRGQQVTLSCSPISGHRSVSWYQQTPGQGLQFLFEYFSETQRNKGNFPGRFSGRQFSNSRSEMNVSTLELGDSALYLCASAVEGTATGRNEKLFFGSGTQLSVL.

V usage is TRBV12-5 and J usage is TRBJ2-3, with 7 bases lining up with TRBD2. With 6 bases clipped from V and 8 bases from J, the junction kept 5 bases outside the gene matches. This CDR3 is 12 amino acids long. Per germline, CDR1 LGHNT and CDR2 FRNRAP. The CDR3: CASGSPGGTQYF. The DNA of the CDR3 is TGTGCTAGTGGCTCTCCGGGGGGTACGCAGTATTTT.

The chain employs TRBV2 and TRBJ2-7; D is possibly TRBD1 (5 bases). Between the trimmed V and J ends, which lost 7 bases and 2 bases, there was a span of 9 bases. Germline CDR1 SNHLY, CDR2 FYNNEI. CDR3 size: 12 residues. CDR3 loop: CASKRGPYEQYF. The CDR3 region has the DNA TGTGCCAGCAAAAGGGGCCCCTACGAGCAGTACTTC.